This TCR beta chain was documented in a study of cytomegalovirus exposure and HLA in healthy donors. Findings of the study overall: Cytomegalovirus association was listed for 164 TCR beta chains. The classifier was said to identify cytomegalovirus status with high specificity and sensitivity.

From the roughly 120-subject validation cohort, which was separate from the roughly 620-subject first cohort, the donors were drawn. Profiling relied on immunoSEQ multiplex PCR, and the TCRdb table lists in-frame clones only, not all of them. The sample records 160,000 or so clones, around 81% being singletons. Trimming pared 0 bases from V and 6 bases from J, leaving 9 bases between. The CDR3 is 13 amino acids. The germline V gene encodes CDR1 SGHNT and CDR2 YENEEA. In the case of this clone: Its target is unknown.

This receptor was obtained from a man aged 25 to 40 in good health and CMV-seropositive. The chain couples TRBV11-3 to TRBJ2-7; D remains ambiguous. Sequencing input: PBMCs. Here the CDR3 reads CASSLEGAPEQYF. Here the CDR3 DNA reads TGTGCCAGCAGCTTAGAAGGAGCTCCCGAGCAGTACTTC.